The clone carrying this T cell receptor (beta chain) was counted at least ten times. What it binds is not known. In TCRdb, the 5' RACE reads were re-called with MiXCR into one record per CDR3 protein. Among 350,000 or so distinct CDR3 sequences listed, around 10% were seen once. With 5 bases removed from V and 9 bases from J, the gap between germline ends came to 14 bases. The CDR3 runs to 13 residues. Germline V gene data show CDR1 as SGHTA and CDR2 as FQGNSA. This specimen belongs to a study of CD8 T cells in ankylosing spondylitis. Findings and limits, study-wide: A TCR beta motif of under 10 highly homologous variants seemed to mark ankylosing spondylitis blood. Previous work reported some of these motif variants in the synovial fluid and blood of reactive arthritis. Enrichment of disease-linked clones was reportedly significant in matched ankylosing spondylitis synovial fluid. Relatively scarce in peripheral blood, disease-linked clones were CD8+.

Sequencing was carried out using blood, either unsorted or a sorted T cell fraction (not recorded which). The chain recombines TRBV7-2 with TRBJ2-1, with a weak D call TRBD1 (6 bases). The clonotype was recovered from a female donor with ankylosing spondylitis or in good health (not recorded which). The CDR3 DNA sequence: TGTGCCAGCAGCGAGGTAGGGGGTGGTGAGCAGTTCTTC. This codes for CASSEVGGGEQFF.